The sequence of this TCR beta chain was determined in a study of blood T cells in healthy people across ages. Each donor was a healthy Caucasian individual from Russia, aged roughly 6 to 100. Each of the donors had roughly 9.7 milliliters of peripheral blood drawn into EDTA-treated Vacutainer tubes. Each sample yielded at least 7 million isolated PBMCs. A sample-barcoded 5' primer and a J-beta primer mix were used in a second PCR of about 7 to 12 cycles. In TCRdb, the 5' RACE reads were re-called with MiXCR into one record per CDR3 protein. This sample has roughly 800,000 distinct CDR3 sequences, with 55% to 75% found just once. There are 16 residues in the CDR3. Looked up from germline, CDR1 is SGHTA and CDR2 is FQGNSA. V was pared by 2 bases and J by 0 bases, with 4 bases of the junction left unmatched.

Sequencing was done on a sample of blood. This clonotype was obtained from a man aged 25 to 40 in good health. The chain has TRBV7-2 and TRBJ2-1; 7 nucleotides align to TRBD2. CDR3: CASSLMGGASYNEQFF. CDR3 nucleotide sequence: TGTGCCAGCAGCTTAATGGGAGGGGCCTCCTACAATGAGCAGTTCTTC. The complete variable domain, with remaining parts taken from reference TRBV7-2 and TRBJ2-1, reads GAGVSQSPSNKVTEKGKDVELRCDPISGHTALYWYRQSLGQGLEFLIYFQGNSAPDKSGLPSDRFSAERTGGSVSTLTIQRTQQEDSAVYLCASSLMGGASYNEQFFGPGTRLTVL.